The TCR beta chain described here comes from a study of CD8+ T cells in alopecia areata. cDNA serving as the sequencing template came from extracted, reverse transcribed RNA. Repertoires were generated with immunoSEQ multiplex PCR, while TCRdb's copy carries only in-frame clones and drops some. This table has about 200,000 clones, roughly 60% appearing once. Overall study findings and caveats: Clonality exceeded that of normal scalp in lesional scalp, most notably in alopecia totalis/universalis.

A single count supports this clone. The antigen is not known. The CDR3 has 11 amino acids. Trimming at V came to 7 bases and at J to 4 bases, leaving 2 bases not matched to a gene. Germline V gene sequence: CDR1 SQVTM, CDR2 ANQGSEA. The treatment: oral pan-JAK inhibitor, 5-10 mg twice daily. Sequencing used CD4+ T cells sorted from blood, obtained at week 24, from a patient treated with tofacitinib. The chain recombines TRBV29-1 with TRBJ1-1; 8 bases fit TRBD1. This TCR was sampled from a human donor with alopecia areata. The CDR3 DNA reads as TGCAGCGCGGACAGGGCCACTGAAGCTTTCTTT. Protein: CSADRATEAFF.